This T cell receptor (beta chain) stems from a study of Ad26.COV2.S vaccination and SARS-CoV-2 variants. Study information: The donor belonged to the COV1001 Ad26.COV2.S trial arm. Dosing was one shot or two shots 56 days apart. Study outcomes and limitations: For non-spike TCRs, breadth in vaccine recipients resembled that in placebo recipients.

A word on this clone: Its antigen is undetermined.

The CDR3 is made up of 13 amino acids. Germline V gives CDR1 DFQATT, CDR2 SNEGSKA (reference sequence). V lost 3 bases, J lost 8 bases, and 13 bases lay in between. The protocol was immunoSEQ multiplex PCR, while the TCRdb copy is restricted to in-frame clones and leaves out a portion. The profile covers about 350,000 clones, with 88% appearing a single time and 6.4% taken by the ten largest. Regarding treatment: roughly 20 received Ad26.COV2.S at low or high dose, single or two shots; about 5 received placebo; per-sample allocation not given. Day 63 following the first vaccine or placebo injection was when the samples were taken.

The genes are TRBV20-1 and TRBJ2-2; possible D gene TRBD1, 5 bases. The sequence came from a person aged 18-60 years who received the Ad26.COV2.S COVID-19 vaccine or a placebo. Source: peripheral blood, taken in a trial of Ad26.COV2.S vaccine versus placebo. The CDR3 loop is CSASSRATGELFF. The CDR3 DNA reads as TGCAGTGCTAGTAGCAGGGCTACGGGGGAGCTGTTTTTT.